These T cell receptor beta chains were read from a single sample in a study of cytomegalovirus exposure and HLA in healthy donors. Using immunoSEQ multiplex PCR, the repertoire was profiled, and TCRdb retains in-frame clones only, with some absent. The table has roughly 150,000 clones, approximately 81% seen once; the top ten hold more than 0.85%. Sequencing was carried out using PBMCs. Receptors were obtained from a man aged 25 to 40 in good health and CMV-seronegative. Both conserved end residues are part of each CDR3. The order of the fields is J gene, V gene, CDR3 protein.

TRBJ2-3	TRBV2	CASRARADTQYF
TRBJ2-3	TRBV9	CASSVARGGLDTQYF
TRBJ1-1	TRBV7-9	CASSTSQGQEGPEAFF
TRBJ2-7	TRBV9	CASSVGEAAGVHEQYF
TRBJ1-1	TRBV2	CASRTRTVANTEAFF
TRBJ2-7	TRBV27	CASSRRTGSGHEQYF
TRBJ1-2	TRBV5-1	CASSDSGGQGRGYTF
TRBJ1-1	TRBV19	CASNGDRGGTVAFF
TRBJ2-1	TRBV10-3	CAISESLAGANYNEQFF
TRBJ1-2	TRBV28	CASRMTGVYGYTF
TRBJ2-7	TRBV28	CASSLTGQDYEQYF
TRBJ2-3	TRBV6-4	CASSPDRGSDTQYF
TRBJ1-3	TRBV30	CAWSVAVSGNTIYF
TRBJ1-4	TRBV9	CASRAGTGDEKLFF
TRBJ1-2	TRBV29-1	CSVAGTGGLYGYTF
TRBJ2-5	TRBV29-1	CSVEPHSRPGETQYF
TRBJ2-6	TRBV12-5	CASGFPNRERTGANVLTF
TRBJ2-1	TRBV6-1	CASSIRVLSYNEQFF
TRBJ2-3	TRBV7-2	CASSLIAGGTDTQYF
TRBJ2-7	TRBV28	CASSEQGSSYEQYF
TRBJ1-5	TRBV6-1	CASSETGGPGQPQHF
TRBJ2-5	TRBV4-1	CASSKQREEETQYF
TRBJ2-5	TRBV4-3	CASSQDSDGGGETQYF
TRBJ1-6	TRBV5-1	CASSFQPGDNSPLHF
TRBJ2-6	TRBV7-9	CASSPGTGGANVLTF
TRBJ2-7	TRBV7-9	CASSPPGPGEQYF
TRBJ2-1	TRBV2	CASSALSGRSNEQFF
TRBJ2-3	TRBV25-1	CASSFGQGKGTDTQYF
TRBJ2-3	TRBV2	CASGDFPSTDTQYF
TRBJ1-4	TRBV5-1	CASSLWQGGTEKLFF